Sequencing of this TCR beta chain was carried out in a study of T cell responses to AZD1222 COVID-19 vaccine. Trimming shortened V by 5 bases and J by 6 bases, and 16 bases separated the two germline ends. Germline-derived CDR1 and CDR2 are LNHDA and SQIVND (reference sequence). The CDR3 length is 14 residues. Overall study results and limits: Researchers took repertoire samples only after the peak T cell response had come. A reported finding is that nearly half of spike-specific TCRs target unmutated variant regions.

To note about this clone: What it binds is unknown.

Method: immunoSEQ multiplex PCR; TCRdb's copy keeps in-frame clones and lacks some. The data hold about 110,000 clones, with 70% to 90% observed a single time. The source is an adult in good health. The sample was peripheral blood, taken on day 0 of AZD1222 vaccination. V usage is TRBV19 and J usage is TRBJ1-1; D is possibly TRBD1 (6 bases). The CDR3 coding sequence is TGTGCCAGTAGTCCTCCGAGGGGGAATTCTGAAGCTTTCTTT. It specifies CASSPPRGNSEAFF.